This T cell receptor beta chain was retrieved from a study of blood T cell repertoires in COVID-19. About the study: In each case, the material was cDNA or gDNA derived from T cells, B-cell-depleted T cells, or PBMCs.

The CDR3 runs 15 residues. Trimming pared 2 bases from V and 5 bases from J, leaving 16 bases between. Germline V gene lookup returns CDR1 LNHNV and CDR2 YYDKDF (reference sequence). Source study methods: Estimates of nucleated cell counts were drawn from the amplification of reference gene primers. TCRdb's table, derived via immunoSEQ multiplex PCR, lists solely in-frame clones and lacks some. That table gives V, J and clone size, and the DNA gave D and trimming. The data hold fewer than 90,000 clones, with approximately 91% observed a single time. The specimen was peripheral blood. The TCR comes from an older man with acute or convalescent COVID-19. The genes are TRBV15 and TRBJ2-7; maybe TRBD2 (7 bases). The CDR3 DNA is TGTGCCACCAGCAGAAGGGGGAGGGCCGGGAACGAGCAGTACTTC. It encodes CATSRRGRAGNEQYF.